This T cell receptor beta chain was sequenced for a study of shared clonotypes between healthy human individuals. Study as a whole: Each donor had three CD4 naive, three CD4 memory, two CD8 naive and one CD8 memory plate. Study results and caveats: Blood was the sole source, and tissue repertoires probably differ. Non-shared clonotypes displayed generation probabilities falling below those of clonotypes present in all four donors.

A note on this clone: The antigen is undetermined.

CDR1 is LNHDA, CDR2 SQIVND, per germline (reference sequence). This CDR3 comprises 14 residues. The V gene lost 0 bases and the J gene lost 2 bases, with 7 bases spanning the gap. Data came from immunoSEQ multiplex PCR; TCRdb stores just in-frame clones and leaves some out. Of more than 500,000 clones in the sample, roughly 95% were seen once. This sequence originates from a woman aged 25 to 39 in good health. V usage is TRBV19 and J usage is TRBJ1-2; D is unresolved. Sample: naive CD4+ T cells sorted from blood. Sample subset: CD45RA+ positively selected. The CDR3: CASSIDDGNYGYTF. CDR3 nucleotides: TGTGCCAGTAGTATAGATGACGGAAACTATGGCTACACCTTC.